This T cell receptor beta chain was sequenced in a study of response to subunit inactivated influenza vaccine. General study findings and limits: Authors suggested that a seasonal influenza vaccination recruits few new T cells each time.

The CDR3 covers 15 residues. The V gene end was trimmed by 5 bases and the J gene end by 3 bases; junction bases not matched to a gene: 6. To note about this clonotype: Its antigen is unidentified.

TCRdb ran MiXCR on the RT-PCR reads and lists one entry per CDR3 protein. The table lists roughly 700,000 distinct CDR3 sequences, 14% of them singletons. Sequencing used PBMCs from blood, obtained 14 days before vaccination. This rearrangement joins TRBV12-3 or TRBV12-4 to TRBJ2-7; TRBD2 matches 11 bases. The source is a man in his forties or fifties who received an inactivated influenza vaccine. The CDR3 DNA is TGTGCCAGCAGTCTACTAGCGGGGGCAAACTACGAGCAGTACTTC. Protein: CASSLLAGANYEQYF.